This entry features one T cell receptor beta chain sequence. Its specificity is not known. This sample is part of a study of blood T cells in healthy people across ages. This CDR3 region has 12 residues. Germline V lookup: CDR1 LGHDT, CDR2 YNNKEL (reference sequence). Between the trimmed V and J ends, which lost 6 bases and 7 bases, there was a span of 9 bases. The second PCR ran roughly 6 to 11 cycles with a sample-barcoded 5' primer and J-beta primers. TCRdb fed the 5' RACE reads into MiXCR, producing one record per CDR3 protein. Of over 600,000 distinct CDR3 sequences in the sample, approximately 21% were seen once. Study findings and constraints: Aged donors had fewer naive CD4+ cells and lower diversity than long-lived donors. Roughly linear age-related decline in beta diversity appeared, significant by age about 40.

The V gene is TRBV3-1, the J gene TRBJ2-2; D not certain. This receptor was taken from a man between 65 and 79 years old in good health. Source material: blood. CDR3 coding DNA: TGTGCCAGCAGACTGGTGGGCGGGGAGCTGTTTTTT. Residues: CASRLVGGELFF.